The source of this TCR beta chain is a study of response to subunit inactivated influenza vaccine. TCRdb recomputed calls from the RT-PCR reads with MiXCR, one row per CDR3 protein. This table holds 550,000 to 650,000 distinct CDR3 sequences, 12% found once. The CDR3 has 13 residues. V shed 1 base and J 4 bases; nucleotides not matched to a gene: 0. Germline values: CDR1 GTSNPN, CDR2 SVGIG (reference sequence). The chain employs TRBV30 and TRBJ1-4; 7 positions match TRBD1. Source: PBMCs from blood, taken on the day of vaccination. The receptor was derived from a man aged 45 to 65 who received an inactivated influenza vaccine. The CDR3: CAWSGQGNEKLFF. CDR3 bases: TGTGCCTGGAGTGGACAGGGTAATGAAAAACTGTTTTTT.